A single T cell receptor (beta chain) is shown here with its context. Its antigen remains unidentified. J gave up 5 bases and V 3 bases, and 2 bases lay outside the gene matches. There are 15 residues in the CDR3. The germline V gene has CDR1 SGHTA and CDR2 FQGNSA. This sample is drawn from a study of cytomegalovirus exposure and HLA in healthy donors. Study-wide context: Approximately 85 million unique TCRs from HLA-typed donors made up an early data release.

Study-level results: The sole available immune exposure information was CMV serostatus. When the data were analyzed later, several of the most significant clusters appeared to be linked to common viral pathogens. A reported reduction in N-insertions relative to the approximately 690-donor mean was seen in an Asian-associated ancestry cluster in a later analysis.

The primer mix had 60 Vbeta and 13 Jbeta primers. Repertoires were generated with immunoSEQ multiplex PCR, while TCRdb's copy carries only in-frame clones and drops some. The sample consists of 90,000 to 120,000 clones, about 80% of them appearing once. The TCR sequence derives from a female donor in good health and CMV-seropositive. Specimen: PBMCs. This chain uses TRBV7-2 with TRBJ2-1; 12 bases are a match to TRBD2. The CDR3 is CASSFGLAGNNEQFF. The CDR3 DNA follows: TGTGCCAGCAGCTTCGGACTAGCGGGGAACAATGAGCAGTTCTTC.